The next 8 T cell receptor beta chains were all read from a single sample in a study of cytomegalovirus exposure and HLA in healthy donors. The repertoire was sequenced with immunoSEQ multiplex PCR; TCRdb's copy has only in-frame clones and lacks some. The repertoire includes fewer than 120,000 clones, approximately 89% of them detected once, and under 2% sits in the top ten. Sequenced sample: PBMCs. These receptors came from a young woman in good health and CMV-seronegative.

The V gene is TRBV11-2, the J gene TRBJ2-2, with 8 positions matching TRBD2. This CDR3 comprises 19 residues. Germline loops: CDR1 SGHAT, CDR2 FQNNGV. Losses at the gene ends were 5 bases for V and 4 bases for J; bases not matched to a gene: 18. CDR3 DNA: TGTGCCAGCAGCCGGGGCGGCCGCAGTAGCGGGGACCGCACCGGGGAGCTGTTTTTT. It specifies CASSRGGRSSGDRTGELFF.

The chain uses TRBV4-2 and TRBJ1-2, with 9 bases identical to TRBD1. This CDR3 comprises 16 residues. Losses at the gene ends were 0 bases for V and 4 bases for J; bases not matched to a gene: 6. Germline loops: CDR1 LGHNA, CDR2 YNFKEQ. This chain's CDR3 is CASSQDDRGRGYGYTF. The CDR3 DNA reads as TGTGCCAGCAGCCAAGATGACAGGGGGAGAGGCTATGGCTACACCTTC.

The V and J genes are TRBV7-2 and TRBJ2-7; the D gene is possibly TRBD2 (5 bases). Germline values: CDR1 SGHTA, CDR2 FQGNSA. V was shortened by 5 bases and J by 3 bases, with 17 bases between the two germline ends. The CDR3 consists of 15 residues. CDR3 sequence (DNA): TGTGCCAGCAGCCAGGCGGGCGGGCCTAACTACGAGCAGTACTTC. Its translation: CASSQAGGPNYEQYF.

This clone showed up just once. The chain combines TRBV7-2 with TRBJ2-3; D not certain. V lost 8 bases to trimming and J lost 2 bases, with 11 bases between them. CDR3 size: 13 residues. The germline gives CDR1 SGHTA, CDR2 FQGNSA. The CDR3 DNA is TGTGCCAGCGGCCCCTCCTCCACAGATACGCAGTATTTT. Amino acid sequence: CASGPSSTDTQYF.

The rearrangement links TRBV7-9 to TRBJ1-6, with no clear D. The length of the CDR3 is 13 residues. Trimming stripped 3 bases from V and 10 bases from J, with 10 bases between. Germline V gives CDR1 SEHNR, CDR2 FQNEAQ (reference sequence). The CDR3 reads CASSFGSTSPLHF. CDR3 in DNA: TGTGCCAGCAGCTTCGGGTCCACCTCACCCCTCCACTTT.

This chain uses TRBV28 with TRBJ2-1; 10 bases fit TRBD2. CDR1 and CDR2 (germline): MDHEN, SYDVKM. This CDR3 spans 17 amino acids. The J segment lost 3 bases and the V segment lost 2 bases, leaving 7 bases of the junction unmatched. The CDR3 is CASSLRGLAENYNEQFF. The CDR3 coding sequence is TGTGCCAGCAGTTTACGTGGACTAGCGGAAAACTACAATGAGCAGTTCTTC.

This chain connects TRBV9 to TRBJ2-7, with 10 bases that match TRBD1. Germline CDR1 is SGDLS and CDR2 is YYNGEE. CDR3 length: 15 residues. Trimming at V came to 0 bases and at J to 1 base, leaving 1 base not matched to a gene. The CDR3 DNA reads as TGTGCCAGCAGCGTAGGACAGGGGGCTTCCTACGAGCAGTACTTC. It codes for CASSVGQGASYEQYF.

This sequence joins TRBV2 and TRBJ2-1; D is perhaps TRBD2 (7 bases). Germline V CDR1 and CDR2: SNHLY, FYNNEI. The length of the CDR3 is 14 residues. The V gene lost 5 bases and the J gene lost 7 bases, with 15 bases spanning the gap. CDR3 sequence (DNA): TGTGCCAGCAGTACGAGGGGGGGTTGGAATGAGCAGTTCTTC. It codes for CASSTRGGWNEQFF.